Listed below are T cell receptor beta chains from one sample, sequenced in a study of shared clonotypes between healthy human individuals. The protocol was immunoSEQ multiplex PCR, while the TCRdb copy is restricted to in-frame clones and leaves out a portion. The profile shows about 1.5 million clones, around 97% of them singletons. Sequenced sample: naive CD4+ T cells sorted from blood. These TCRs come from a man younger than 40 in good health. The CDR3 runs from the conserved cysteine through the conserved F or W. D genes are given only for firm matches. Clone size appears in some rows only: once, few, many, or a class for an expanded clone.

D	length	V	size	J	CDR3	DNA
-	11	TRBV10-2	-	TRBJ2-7	CASSDGYEQYF	TGCGCCAGCAGTGACGGGTACGAGCAGTACTTC
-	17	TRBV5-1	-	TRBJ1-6	CASSLGITARTGSPLHF	TGCGCCAGCAGCCTAGGCATCACAGCACGGACGGGGTCACCCCTCCACTTT
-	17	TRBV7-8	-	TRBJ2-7	CASSLDSWLADTYEQYF	TGTGCCAGCAGCTTAGATTCATGGCTAGCCGATACCTACGAGCAGTACTTC
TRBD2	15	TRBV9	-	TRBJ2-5	CASSVTSGSPETQYF	TGTGCCAGCAGCGTCACTAGCGGGAGCCCCGAGACCCAGTACTTC
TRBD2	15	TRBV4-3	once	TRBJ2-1	CASSQVGLASAEQFF	TGCGCCAGCAGCCAAGTAGGACTAGCTTCGGCTGAGCAGTTCTTC
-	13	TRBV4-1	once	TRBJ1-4	CASRHTTNEKLFF	TGCGCCAGCAGACATACAACTAATGAAAAACTGTTTTTT
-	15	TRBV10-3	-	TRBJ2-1	CAISEAGQSYNEQFF	TGTGCCATCAGTGAGGCGGGCCAATCCTACAATGAGCAGTTCTTC
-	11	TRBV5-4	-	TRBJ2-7	CASSTDYEQYF	TGTGCCAGCAGCACCGACTACGAGCAGTACTTC
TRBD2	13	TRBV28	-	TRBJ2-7	CASSMGGSHEQYF	TGTGCCAGCAGCATGGGCGGGAGCCACGAGCAGTACTTC
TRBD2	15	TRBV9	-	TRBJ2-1	CASSVDGTRINEQFF	TGTGCCAGCAGCGTAGACGGGACTAGGATAAATGAGCAGTTCTTC
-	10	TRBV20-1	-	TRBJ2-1	CSAEGNEQFF	TGCAGTGCTGAGGGGAATGAGCAGTTCTTC
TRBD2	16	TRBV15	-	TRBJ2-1	CATSRGTSGRFDEQFF	TGTGCCACCAGCAGAGGGACTAGCGGGAGGTTTGATGAGCAGTTCTTC
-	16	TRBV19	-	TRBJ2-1	CASSMVSGEVYNEQFF	TGTGCCAGTAGTATGGTCTCAGGAGAGGTCTACAATGAGCAGTTCTTC
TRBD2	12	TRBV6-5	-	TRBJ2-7	CASSSLAGGKYF	TGTGCCAGCAGCTCGCTAGCGGGAGGCAAGTACTTC
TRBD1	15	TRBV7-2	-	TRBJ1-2	CASSKPGTGEDGYTF	TGTGCCAGCAGCAAACCCGGGACAGGAGAAGATGGCTACACCTTC
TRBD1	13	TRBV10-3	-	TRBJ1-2	CAIRGDSSYGYTF	TGTGCCATCAGGGGGGACAGCTCCTATGGCTACACCTTC
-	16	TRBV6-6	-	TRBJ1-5	CASLHSNRGGNQPQHF	TGTGCCAGTCTCCACTCCAACCGGGGGGGCAATCAGCCCCAGCATTTT
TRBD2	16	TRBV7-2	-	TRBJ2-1	CASSSIAGTNYNEQFF	TGTGCCAGCAGCTCCATAGCGGGAACCAACTACAATGAGCAGTTCTTC
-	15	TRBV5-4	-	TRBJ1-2	CASSIGMRDHYGYTF	TGTGCCAGCAGCATAGGAATGAGGGACCACTATGGCTACACCTTC
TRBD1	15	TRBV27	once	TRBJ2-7	CASSFGTGDLNEQYF	TGTGCCAGCAGTTTCGGGACAGGAGACCTCAACGAGCAGTACTTC
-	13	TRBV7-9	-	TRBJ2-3	CATNSENTDTQYF	TGTGCCACCAACTCGGAAAACACAGATACGCAGTATTTT
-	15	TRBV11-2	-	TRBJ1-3	CASSLVGGAGLAIYF	TGTGCCAGCAGCTTAGTCGGGGGGGCCGGACTGGCCATATATTTT
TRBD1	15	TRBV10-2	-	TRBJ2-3	CASSPGTGVGDTQYF	TGCGCCAGCAGCCCCGGGACAGGGGTGGGAGATACGCAGTATTTT
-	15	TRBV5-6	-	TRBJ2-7	CASSWLGTARYEQYF	TGTGCCAGCAGCTGGCTTGGCACCGCTCGCTACGAGCAGTACTTC
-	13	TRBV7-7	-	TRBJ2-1	CASSFILGNEQFF	TGTGCCAGCAGCTTTATACTCGGCAATGAGCAGTTCTTC
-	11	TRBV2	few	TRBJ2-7	CASSGISEQYF	TGTGCCAGCAGTGGTATTTCGGAGCAGTACTTC
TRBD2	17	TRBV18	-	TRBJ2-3	CASSPPKSGIGQDTQYF	TGTGCCAGCTCACCACCGAAGAGCGGGATCGGGCAAGATACGCAGTATTTT
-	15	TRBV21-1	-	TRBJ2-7	CASSKSRDRGPEQYF	TGTGCCAGCAGCAAGTCCCGGGACAGGGGGCCCGAGCAGTACTTC
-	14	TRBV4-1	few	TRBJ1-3	CASSQDSGYGTIYF	TGCGCCAGCAGCCAAGATTCTGGGTACGGCACCATATATTTT
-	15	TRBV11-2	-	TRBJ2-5	CASSLVGGHQETQYF	TGTGCCAGCAGCTTAGTGGGGGGACATCAGGAGACCCAGTACTTC
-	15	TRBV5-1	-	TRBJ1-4	CASSLVPDIGEKLFF	TGCGCCAGCAGCTTGGTTCCGGACATAGGTGAAAAACTGTTTTTT
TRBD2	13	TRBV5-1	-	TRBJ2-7	CASSQTSVYEQYF	TGCGCCAGCAGTCAGACTAGCGTCTACGAGCAGTACTTC
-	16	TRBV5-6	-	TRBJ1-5	CASSLRDLLSNQPQHF	TGTGCCAGCAGCCTCCGGGACCTCCTTAGCAATCAGCCCCAGCATTTT
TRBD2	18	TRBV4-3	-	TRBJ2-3	CASSPSPTSGRGGDTQYF	TGCGCCAGCAGCCCGAGCCCCACTAGCGGGAGGGGCGGAGATACGCAGTATTTT
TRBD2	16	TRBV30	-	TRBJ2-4	CAWSRKAHSGTDIQYF	TGTGCCTGGAGTAGAAAGGCCCATAGCGGGACGGACATTCAGTACTTC
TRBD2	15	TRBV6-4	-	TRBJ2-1	CATAGSGGDYNEQFF	TGTGCCACCGCAGGGAGCGGGGGAGACTACAATGAGCAGTTCTTC
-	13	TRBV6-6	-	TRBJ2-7	CASSQIWSWEQYF	TGTGCCAGCAGCCAAATTTGGTCCTGGGAGCAGTACTTC
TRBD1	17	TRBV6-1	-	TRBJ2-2	CASSALQGITVTGELFF	TGTGCCAGCAGTGCCCTACAGGGGATCACGGTCACCGGGGAGCTGTTTTTT
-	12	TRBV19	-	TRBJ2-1	CASSPRNDEQFF	TGTGCCAGTAGTCCCCGGAACGATGAGCAGTTCTTC
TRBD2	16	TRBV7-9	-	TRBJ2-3	CASSLGSGRITDTQYF	TGTGCCAGCAGCTTGGGCAGCGGGAGAATCACAGATACGCAGTATTTT
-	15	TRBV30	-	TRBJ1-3	CAWSVRAGAGNTIYF	TGTGCCTGGAGTGTACGGGCGGGGGCTGGAAACACCATATATTTT